These 32 T cell receptor beta chains came from one sample sequenced in a study of beta chain features in type 1 diabetes (dated 2018 in TCRdb). Receptors were amplified or captured by the immunoSEQ multiplex PCR assay. The entire amount of isolated RNA was reverse transcribed using the High Capacity cDNA Reverse Transcription Kit, so the sequenced TCRB transcripts were expressed ones. This immuneACCESS table, as held by TCRdb, lists in-frame sequences with V and J called but not all clones. Of the missing ones, under half trace to an unresolved V gene in checked studies; the others have no known cause. The sample includes a few hundred thousand clones, with 8% to 10% observed a single time. The biggest ten clones account for approximately 0.6% of the sample. Antigen specificity for these receptors is unknown. Study-wide findings and limitations: Type 1 diabetes patients showed a moderate but significant shortening of TCRB CDR3 length in all four CD4+ subsets.

The specimen was central memory CD4+ T cells from blood. These receptors were obtained from a man between 25 and 39 years old with type 1 diabetes.

The table lists this clone with a few counts. The gene calls are TRBV18 and TRBJ2-7, with D possibly being TRBD1 or TRBD2 (5 bases each). The CDR3 contains 16 residues. Trimming shortened V by 8 bases and J by 0 bases, and 20 bases separated the two germline ends. CDR1 and CDR2 (germline): KGHSH, LQKENI. CDR3 coding DNA: TGTGCCAGCACTCTATCCTCGGCAGGGAGCTCCTACGAGCAGTACTTC. This codes for CASTLSSAGSSYEQYF.

This clone appeared a few times. The chain recombines TRBV18 with TRBJ2-3; D is unresolved. Germline CDR1 reads KGHSH; CDR2 reads LQKENI. The ends were cut back, 5 bases at V and 3 bases at J, with 6 bases in the middle. The length of the CDR3 is 12 residues. For the CDR3, the DNA is TGTGCCAGCTCATCACTTACAGATACGCAGTATTTT. Translated: CASSSLTDTQYF.

CDR3 DNA: TGTGCCAGTATTGCGAACACTGAAGCTTTCTTT. Amino acids: CASIANTEAFF. The chain is built from TRBV19 and TRBJ1-1; D not certain. The ends were cut back, 7 bases at V and 1 base at J, with 4 bases in the middle. The CDR3 totals 11 residues. Germline V gene data show CDR1 as LNHDA and CDR2 as SQIVND (reference sequence).

In its sample, this clone was seen a few times. V usage is TRBV2 and J usage is TRBJ2-6; no reliable D call. The CDR3 spans 14 residues. Germline lookup yields CDR1 SNHLY and CDR2 FYNNEI. V lost 6 bases and J 1 base, leaving 7 bases between the germline ends. For the CDR3, the DNA is TGTGCCAGCAGGGCCCGTTCTGGGGCCAACGTCCTGACTTTC. It codes for CASRARSGANVLTF.

The V call is TRBV5-1, the J call TRBJ2-1; 11 bases align to TRBD2. This CDR3 comprises 22 residues. The V gene's germline CDR1 is SGHRS and CDR2 YFSETQ. V shed 2 bases and J 1 base; nucleotides not matched to a gene: 20. The CDR3 DNA reads TGCGCCAGCAGCTTTTGGCCGAACACCGGGACTAGCGGCCTTTCATCCTACAATGAGCAGTTCTTC. Translating gives CASSFWPNTGTSGLSSYNEQFF.

The chain joins TRBV5-4 to TRBJ2-2; a weak D match, TRBD2 (5 bases). CDR1 SGHNT and CDR2 YYREEE come from the germline V gene (reference sequence). The germline V and J ends were trimmed by 0 bases and 4 bases, with 10 bases remaining between them. There are 15 residues in the CDR3. This chain's CDR3 is CASSLGLGGTGELFF. The CDR3 DNA is TGTGCCAGCAGCTTGGGGCTAGGAGGCACCGGGGAGCTGTTTTTT.

The chain recombines TRBV7-2 with TRBJ1-1; D may be TRBD1 (5 bases). The CDR3 is 15 amino acids. The V end lost 5 bases, the J end lost 4 bases, and 17 bases lay between the germline ends. Germline values: CDR1 SGHTA, CDR2 FQGNSA. The CDR3, as DNA: TGTGCCAGCAGCCAAAGTGGGGGTTGGAGCACTGAAGCTTTCTTT. Its protein is CASSQSGGWSTEAFF.

Only a few counts were recorded for this clone. This sequence is one base from a far larger clone and is likely a read error. This chain joins TRBV5-6 and TRBJ2-7; 7 bases match TRBD2. This CDR3 spans 13 amino acids. The germline V gene has CDR1 SGHDT and CDR2 YYEEEE. V dropped 2 bases and J dropped 2; count of bases not matched to a gene: 1. CDR3 coding DNA: TGTGCCAGCAGCTTAGCGGGAACCTACGAGCAGTACTTC. Translated, it gives CASSLAGTYEQYF.

A few counts support this clone. The J gene is TRBJ2-7, the V gene TRBV7-2; possibly TRBD1 for D (6 bases). The CDR3 loop spans 15 amino acids. Germline values: CDR1 SGHTA, CDR2 FQGNSA. With 4 bases removed from V and 4 bases from J, the gap between germline ends came to 17 bases. The CDR3: CASSSTGTSLYEQYF. The CDR3 DNA reads TGTGCCAGCAGCTCAACCGGGACAAGCCTTTACGAGCAGTACTTC.

The table lists this clone with a few counts. Other DNA sequences in this specimen translate into the identical CDR3. The rearrangement joins TRBV30 to TRBJ1-4, with 9 bases aligning to TRBD1. With 3 bases clipped from V and 6 bases from J, the junction kept 8 bases outside the gene matches. The CDR3 has 15 amino acids. Germline V gene lookup returns CDR1 GTSNPN and CDR2 SVGIG (reference sequence). This CDR3 reads CAWRETQGAHEKLFF. The CDR3 DNA reads TGTGCCTGGAGAGAAACACAGGGGGCGCATGAAAAACTGTTTTTT.

On this clone: Other DNA sequences in this specimen translate into the identical CDR3. V and J are TRBV28 and TRBJ2-7; 8 bases fit TRBD1. CDR1 is MDHEN and CDR2 is SYDVKM in the germline V gene. The V segment lost 9 bases and the J segment 1 base; nucleotides outside the gene matches: 2. The CDR3 loop spans 12 amino acids. The CDR3 nucleotides read TGTGCCAGTAGACAGGGGTCCTACGAGCAGTACTTC. Protein sequence: CASRQGSYEQYF. Variable domain in full (rest from reference TRBV28 and TRBJ2-7): DVKVTQSSRYLVKRTGEKVFLECVQDMDHENMFWYRQDPGLGLRLIYFSYDVKMKEKGDIPEGYSVSREKKERFSLILESASTNQTSMYLCASRQGSYEQYFGPGTRLTVT.

This clone was counted a few times. The rearrangement joins TRBV7-3 to TRBJ2-7, with 13 bases lining up with TRBD2. Trimming cost V 4 bases and J 5 bases; bases outside gene matches: 5. CDR3 size: 15 residues. Germline values: CDR1 SGHTA, CDR2 FQGTGA. In DNA, the CDR3 is TGTGCCAGCAGCTACGGACTAGCGGGAGTAGACGAGCAGTACTTC. Protein sequence: CASSYGLAGVDEQYF. Using reference TRBV7-3 and TRBJ2-7 for the parts outside the CDR3, the full variable domain is GAGVSQTPSNKVTEKGKYVELRCDPISGHTALYWYRQSLGQGPEFLIYFQGTGAADDSGLPNDRFFAVRPEGSVSTLKIQRTERGDSAVYLCASSYGLAGVDEQYFGPGTRLTVT.

This clone came up a few times. The chain has TRBV7-8 and TRBJ2-7; D remains unclear. This CDR3 is built from 10 residues. Germline V gives CDR1 SGHVS, CDR2 FQNEAQ. V dropped 5 bases and J dropped 6 bases, with 5 bases sitting between them. Here the CDR3 DNA reads TGTGCCAGCAGCGTTGGCGAGCAGTACTTC. Amino acids: CASSVGEQYF.

This clone was seen ten or more times. The chain is built from TRBV5-4 and TRBJ2-2; D is unresolved. V lost 3 bases and J 4 bases, leaving 7 bases between the germline ends. The length of the CDR3 is 13 residues. Germline-derived CDR1 and CDR2 are SGHNT and YYREEE (reference sequence). The CDR3 is CASSSDGTGELFF. The CDR3 DNA sequence: TGTGCCAGCAGCTCGGACGGCACCGGGGAGCTGTTTTTT.

The gene calls are TRBV7-2 and TRBJ2-6; TRBD2 is a possible D gene (5 bases). Germline V gives CDR1 SGHTA, CDR2 FQGNSA. Between the trimmed V and J ends, which lost 2 bases and 1 base, there was a span of 9 bases. The CDR3 loop spans 16 amino acids. The CDR3 nucleotides read TGTGCCAGCAGCTTAAGGTGGACTTCTGGGGCCAACGTCCTGACTTTC. Translating it yields CASSLRWTSGANVLTF. Drawing the rest from reference TRBV7-2 and TRBJ2-6, the complete variable domain is GAGVSQSPSNKVTEKGKDVELRCDPISGHTALYWYRQSLGQGLEFLIYFQGNSAPDKSGLPSDRFSAERTGGSVSTLTIQRTQQEDSAVYLCASSLRWTSGANVLTFGAGSRLTVL.

A word on this clone: The junction does not match germline at one end; this may be a read error. The gene calls are TRBV6-5 and TRBJ2-7, with 10 bases identical to TRBD2. Germline V gene sequence: CDR1 MNHEY, CDR2 SVGAGI. The CDR3 is 14 residues long. The chain's CDR3 is CASGASGRVYEQCF. The CDR3 nucleotides are TGTGCCAGCGGCGCTAGCGGGAGAGTTTACGAGCAGTGCTTC.

This clone occurred many times. The V call is TRBV4-3, the J call TRBJ2-6, with 8 bases fitting TRBD2. The V gene's germline CDR1 is LGHNA and CDR2 YSLEER. The CDR3 is 18 residues long. The trim removed 2 bases at V and 2 bases at J, leaving 8 bases unmatched. The CDR3 is CASSQSSAGEAGANVLTF. The CDR3 DNA is TGCGCCAGCAGCCAATCCTCAGCGGGAGAGGCTGGGGCCAACGTCCTGACTTTC.

This clone was recorded many times. The genes are TRBV30 and TRBJ2-1, with a possible D match to TRBD2 (7 bases). Trimming pared 3 bases from V and 2 bases from J, leaving 14 bases between. Per germline, CDR1 GTSNPN and CDR2 SVGIG (reference sequence). This CDR3 spans 15 amino acids. This CDR3 is CAWSGGGAPYNEQFF. The CDR3 bases are TGTGCCTGGAGCGGAGGGGGGGCGCCCTACAATGAGCAGTTCTTC.

The V and J genes are TRBV2 and TRBJ2-7; possibly TRBD1 for D (5 bases). V was clipped by 6 bases and J by 6 bases, with 21 bases between them. This CDR3 is 15 amino acids long. Germline CDR1 is SNHLY and CDR2 is FYNNEI. The CDR3, as DNA: TGTGCCAGCAGGGACCGGTCAGCCGTGGGGCGCGAGCAGTACTTC. Its protein product is CASRDRSAVGREQYF. Full variable domain (missing parts from reference TRBV2 and TRBJ2-7): EPEVTQTPSHQVTQMGQEVILRCVPISNHLYFYWYRQILGQKVEFLVSFYNNEISEKSEIFDDQFSVERPDGSNFTLKIRSTKLEDSAMYFCASRDRSAVGREQYFGPGTRLTVT.

This clone has a count of ten or more. The chain recombines TRBV23-1 with TRBJ1-1; tentative D call: TRBD1 (5 bases). TRBV23-1 is reported as an ORF; its role is uncertain. V dropped 5 bases and J dropped 4 bases, with 23 bases sitting between them. The CDR3 consists of 17 residues. In DNA form, the CDR3 reads TGCGCCAGCAGTGGACGACCTTCAGGGTATAGAGGCACTGAAGCTTTCTTT. This gives the protein CASSGRPSGYRGTEAFF.

In nucleotides, the CDR3 is TGCAGCGTTTGGGGCCCTAGCGGGAGGTCTATCATCTACGAGCAGTACTTC. It yields the protein CSVWGPSGRSIIYEQYF. The chain has TRBV29-1 and TRBJ2-7; TRBD2 agrees at 11 bases. V lost 5 bases, J lost 3 bases, and 15 bases stayed unmatched. This CDR3 contains 17 residues. From germline, CDR1 is SQVTM and CDR2 ANQGSEA.

This chain connects TRBV18 to TRBJ2-7; D is ambiguous. Trimming pared 1 base from V and 0 bases from J, leaving 13 bases between. CDR1 and CDR2 (germline): KGHSH, LQKENI. This CDR3 is 16 amino acids long. DNA of the CDR3: TGTGCCAGCTCACCACTCGACACAGCAACCTCCTACGAGCAGTACTTC. Its protein product is CASSPLDTATSYEQYF.

The chain links TRBV10-3 to TRBJ1-1; 11 bases are shared with TRBD1. The germline CDR1 and CDR2 sequences are ENHRY and SYGVKD. The CDR3 has 15 amino acids. V dropped 2 bases and J dropped 8; count of bases not matched to a gene: 7. CDR3 residues: CAISEQRTGGREAFF. The CDR3 DNA follows: TGTGCCATCAGTGAGCAACGGACAGGGGGCCGAGAAGCTTTCTTT.

In this sample, this clone turned up many times. DNA for the CDR3: TGTGCCAGCTCAATGGACATCGCTAGCACAGATACGCAGTATTTT. Protein: CASSMDIASTDTQYF. The V gene is TRBV18, the J gene TRBJ2-3; D possibly corresponds to TRBD1 (5 bases). Germline V gene data show CDR1 as KGHSH and CDR2 as LQKENI. This CDR3 has 15 residues. Trimming left V 5 bases short and J 0 bases short, with 12 bases between. The whole variable domain, filled in from reference TRBV18 and TRBJ2-3, reads NAGVMQNPRHLVRRRGQEARLRCSPMKGHSHVYWYRQLPEEGLKFMVYLQKENIIDESGMPKERFSAEFPKEGPSILRIQQVVRGDSAAYFCASSMDIASTDTQYFGPGTRLTVL.

The chain joins TRBV6-4 to TRBJ2-1; TRBD2 aligns across 15 bases. Losses at the gene ends were 0 bases for V and 1 base for J; bases not matched to a gene: 10. The germline V gene encodes CDR1 MRHNA and CDR2 SNTAGT. The CDR3 runs 21 residues. The CDR3, as DNA: TGTGCCAGCAGTGACTCGCTTCGGCGTGGACTAGCGGGGGGGTCCTACAATGAGCAGTTCTTC. Encoded protein: CASSDSLRRGLAGGSYNEQFF.

The chain employs TRBV7-9 and TRBJ2-4; the match to TRBD2 covers 7 bases. CDR1 and CDR2 (germline): SEHNR, FQNEAQ (reference sequence). The V gene end was trimmed by 3 bases and the J gene end by 1 base; junction bases not matched to a gene: 3. The CDR3 loop spans 15 amino acids. CDR3: CASSLGGVAKNIQYF. The CDR3 bases are TGTGCCAGCAGCTTGGGAGGGGTTGCCAAAAACATTCAGTACTTC.

This clone appeared many times. The CDR3 spells CAWSVHGGGADTQYF. The CDR3 nucleotides read TGTGCCTGGAGTGTACACGGGGGAGGAGCAGATACGCAGTATTTT. The rearrangement links TRBV30 to TRBJ2-3; weak D call: TRBD2 (6 bases). Between the trimmed V and J ends, which lost 0 bases and 4 bases, there was a span of 14 bases. This CDR3 contains 15 residues. CDR1 is GTSNPN and CDR2 is SVGIG in the germline V gene (reference sequence).

This clone turned up a few times. A junction boundary mismatches the germline segment, possibly from a read error. CDR3 loop: CASSQGLGLITQYF. Written as DNA, the CDR3 is TGTGCTAGCAGCCAAGGACTAGGACTCATCACGCAGTATTTT. The rearrangement joins TRBV7-7 to TRBJ2-3; 7 nucleotides line up with TRBD2. The CDR3 sequence is 14 residues long. Per germline, CDR1 SSHAT and CDR2 FNYEAQ (reference sequence).

The chain is built from TRBV2 and TRBJ1-5, with 9 bases fitting TRBD1. The CDR3 has 14 residues. The germline CDR1 and CDR2 sequences are SNHLY and FYNNEI. The trim removed 10 bases at V and 7 bases at J, leaving 11 bases unmatched. The CDR3 DNA reads TGTGCCACCAAGGGACAGGGAACGAACCAGCCCCAGCATTTT. It yields the protein CATKGQGTNQPQHF. Looking up the rest from reference TRBV2 and TRBJ1-5 gives the full variable domain: EPEVTQTPSHQVTQMGQEVILRCVPISNHLYFYWYRQILGQKVEFLVSFYNNEISEKSEIFDDQFSVERPDGSNFTLKIRSTKLEDSAMYFCATKGQGTNQPQHFGDGTRLSIL.

There are a few counts of this clone. V is TRBV7-3 and J is TRBJ2-2, with D tentatively TRBD1 or TRBD2 (5 bases each). The CDR3 spans 14 residues. The V and J ends lost 8 bases and 6 bases respectively, with 16 bases between them. The germline CDR1 and CDR2 sequences are SGHTA and FQGTGA. DNA of the CDR3: TGTGCCAGCGCGAGGGGCGCCGGGGCCGGGGAGCTGTTTTTT. Protein product: CASARGAGAGELFF.

This clone was observed a few times. The chain recombines TRBV10-3 with TRBJ2-7; the D gene is possibly TRBD1 (6 bases). The CDR3 spans 16 residues. Looked up from germline, CDR1 is ENHRY and CDR2 is SYGVKD. The V and J ends lost 10 bases and 5 bases respectively, with 27 bases between them. CDR3 region: CASSAGRGTPEDEQYF. DNA of the CDR3: TGTGCCAGCAGCGCGGGCAGGGGCACTCCAGAGGACGAGCAGTACTTC.

The chain has TRBV18 and TRBJ2-1; 8 bases fit TRBD2. The J segment lost 8 bases and the V segment lost 2 bases, leaving 8 bases of the junction unmatched. There are 15 residues in the CDR3. The germline V gene has CDR1 KGHSH and CDR2 LQKENI. Here the CDR3 DNA reads TGTGCCAGCTCACCAACCAACGGGGGGGGCGATGAGCAGTTCTTC. This translates into CASSPTNGGGDEQFF. The full variable domain, completed using reference TRBV18 and TRBJ2-1, is NAGVMQNPRHLVRRRGQEARLRCSPMKGHSHVYWYRQLPEEGLKFMVYLQKENIIDESGMPKERFSAEFPKEGPSILRIQQVVRGDSAAYFCASSPTNGGGDEQFFGPGTRLTVL.